A single sample gave rise to the 23 T cell receptor beta chains below, sequenced in a study of blood T cells in healthy people across ages. It was with a sample-barcoded 5' primer and a J-beta primer mix that a second PCR of roughly 6 to 11 cycles was run. TCRdb reanalysed the 5' RACE reads using MiXCR and keeps one entry per CDR3 protein. The sample contains some 1 million distinct CDR3 sequences, around 45% of which appear only once. Sequencing was performed on blood. The receptors derive from a woman aged 60-75 years in good health.

The chain has TRBV20-1 and TRBJ1-6; D gene unclear. Looked up from germline, CDR1 is DFQATT and CDR2 is SNEGSKA (reference sequence). This CDR3 has 14 amino acids. Trimming removed 3 bases from V and 7 bases from J, with 13 bases in between. The DNA of the CDR3 is TGCAGTGCTAGTCTTTCTCAAATCAATTCACCCCTCCACTTT. It codes for CSASLSQINSPLHF.

V usage is TRBV4-2 and J usage is TRBJ1-6; 9 bases map to TRBD1. The CDR3 covers 18 residues. Trimming cost V 2 bases and J 8 bases; bases outside gene matches: 13. Germline CDR1 and CDR2: LGHNA and YNFKEQ. CDR3 amino acids: CASSQPRDRALLDSPLHF. The DNA of the CDR3 is TGTGCCAGCAGCCAACCCAGGGACAGGGCCCTCCTAGATTCACCCCTCCACTTT.

This clonotype has only a few counts. The rearrangement links TRBV20-1 to TRBJ2-1; TRBD2 is a possible D gene (6 bases). V lost 3 bases and J lost 3, with 18 bases in between. The germline V gene has CDR1 DFQATT and CDR2 SNEGSKA (reference sequence). The CDR3 contains 16 residues. This CDR3 reads CSASSRLERNYNEQFF. Here the CDR3 DNA reads TGCAGTGCTAGTTCCCGACTAGAACGTAACTACAATGAGCAGTTCTTC.

This clonotype was recorded a few times. The chain recombines TRBV29-1 with TRBJ2-7; unclear D gene. This CDR3 is built from 12 residues. Germline V CDR1 and CDR2: SQVTM, ANQGSEA. Trimming removed 4 bases at V and 0 bases at J, with 7 bases between. CDR3 in DNA: TGCAGCGTTGTTGGCAACTCCTACGAGCAGTACTTC. The encoded protein is CSVVGNSYEQYF.

This clonotype was picked up one time. The chain is built from TRBV7-9 and TRBJ1-1; TRBD1 matches 8 bases. Germline-derived CDR1 and CDR2 are SEHNR and FQNEAQ (reference sequence). Unmatched junction bases numbered 3, after V lost 2 bases and J lost 7 bases. This CDR3 comprises 13 residues. For the CDR3, the DNA is TGTGCCAGCAGCTTAAACAGGGGGAGTGAAGCTTTCTTT. Its protein product is CASSLNRGSEAFF. Supplemented by reference TRBV7-9 and TRBJ1-1, the full variable domain reads DTGVSQNPRHKITKRGQNVTFRCDPISEHNRLYWYRQTLGQGPEFLTYFQNEAQLEKSRLLSDRFSAERPKGSFSTLEIQRTEQGDSAMYLCASSLNRGSEAFFGQGTRLTVV.

The chain carries TRBV10-3 and TRBJ1-2; the D is unclear. CDR1 is ENHRY and CDR2 is SYGVKD in the germline V gene. Trimming took 3 bases from V and 5 from J, leaving 13 bases between them. The CDR3 is 14 residues long. CDR3 bases: TGTGCCATCAGTGAACCGATTTTTGCGTATGGCTACACCTTC. It specifies CAISEPIFAYGYTF.

The chain combines TRBV3-1 with TRBJ2-3; 9 nucleotides match TRBD2. Germline-derived CDR1 and CDR2 are LGHDT and YNNKEL (reference sequence). The CDR3 runs to 18 residues. V shed 0 bases, J shed 2 bases, and the junction held 9 bases outside the gene matches. CDR3 amino acids: CASSQDFVSGGFTDTQYF. CDR3 coding DNA: TGTGCCAGCAGCCAAGATTTTGTTAGCGGGGGCTTCACAGATACGCAGTATTTT.

This clonotype was observed a few times. The chain recombines TRBV7-9 with TRBJ2-1; D might be TRBD2 (6 bases). The CDR3 loop spans 15 amino acids. Germline V gene lookup returns CDR1 SEHNR and CDR2 FQNEAQ (reference sequence). Trimming removed 1 base at V and 6 bases at J, with 13 bases between. This chain's CDR3 is CASSLGGMKSNEQFF. CDR3 coding DNA: TGTGCCAGCAGCTTAGGCGGGATGAAGAGCAATGAGCAGTTCTTC.

This clonotype was seen repeatedly, ten times or more. The rearrangement uses TRBV7-2 and TRBJ1-2; TRBD1 matches at 10 bases. The germline gives CDR1 SGHTA, CDR2 FQGNSA. The CDR3 length is 16 residues. CDR3 sequence (DNA): TGTGTTCTCCGGACAGGGGGAAACTTTGGGACTTATGGCTACACCTTC. Protein sequence: CVLRTGGNFGTYGYTF.

This chain connects TRBV10-3 to TRBJ2-7, with D maybe TRBD1 (5 bases). The V end lost 9 bases, the J end lost 4 bases, and 13 bases lay between the germline ends. The CDR3 has 12 residues. Germline CDR1 ENHRY, CDR2 SYGVKD. The CDR3 coding sequence is TGTGCCATTTCGACAGTCCCTTACGAGCAGTACTTC. This codes for CAISTVPYEQYF.

This clonotype was detected only once. V is TRBV3-1 and J is TRBJ2-1; 7 nucleotides line up with TRBD2. J gave up 2 bases and V 4 bases, and 14 bases lay outside the gene matches. Looked up from germline, CDR1 is LGHDT and CDR2 is YNNKEL (reference sequence). This CDR3 region has 18 residues. CDR3 DNA sequence: TGTGCCAGCAGCCGCTTAGAGAGGGGAGGGCCAGCCTACAATGAGCAGTTCTTC. This sequence encodes CASSRLERGGPAYNEQFF.

In this sample, this clonotype turned up a few times. As DNA, the CDR3 is TGTGCCAGCAGTTCCGAATTAGCGGGAGTAAACGAGCAGTACTTC. Encoded protein: CASSSELAGVNEQYF. This chain connects TRBV27 to TRBJ2-7, with TRBD2 matching 9 bases. The CDR3 runs 15 residues. The germline V gene encodes CDR1 MNHEY and CDR2 SMNVEV (reference sequence). V lost 4 bases, J lost 5 bases, and 9 bases stayed unmatched.

V is TRBV27 and J is TRBJ2-7, with 10 bases matching TRBD2. The V and J ends lost 3 bases and 4 bases, in that order; junction bases with no gene match: 12. Germline lookup yields CDR1 MNHEY and CDR2 SMNVEV (reference sequence). The CDR3 consists of 17 residues. The CDR3 region is CASSLSIPGLAMYEQYF. The CDR3 DNA reads as TGTGCCAGCAGTTTGTCCATTCCGGGACTAGCGATGTACGAGCAGTACTTC.

This clonotype was seen a few times. The V and J genes are TRBV24-1 and TRBJ2-5; 14 bases align to TRBD2. The better agreement between TRBJ2-7 and the DNA end casts doubt on the J call. The CDR3 runs 20 residues. Germline CDR1 reads KGHDR; CDR2 reads SFDVKD. The CDR3 sequence is CATSEAGTSGSTRWTYEQYF. The DNA for the CDR3 is TGTGCCACCAGTGAGGCCGGGACTAGCGGGAGTACCAGGTGGACCTACGAGCAGTACTTC.

This clonotype was seen ten or more times. The chain uses TRBV5-1 and TRBJ2-7, with 9 bases identical to TRBD1. The V gene's germline CDR1 is SGHRS and CDR2 YFSETQ. The CDR3 extends over 14 amino acids. Trimming took 3 bases from V and 3 from J; bases not matched to a gene: 4. CDR3 nucleotides: TGCGCCAGCAGCTCGGGACAGGGATACTACGAGCAGTACTTC. Protein: CASSSGQGYYEQYF.

This clonotype was observed many times. The chain recombines TRBV6-5 with TRBJ1-2; 7 bases agree with TRBD1. CDR1 and CDR2 from the germline V gene are MNHEY and SVGAGI. CDR3 length: 14 amino acids. The ends lost 10 bases at V and 7 bases at J; junction bases unmatched: 15. The CDR3 DNA sequence: TGTGCCACCTTACGAGGGACAGCGTCGGGTGGCTACACCTTC. Encoded protein: CATLRGTASGGYTF.

About this clonotype: Given a much more abundant clone one base away, this may be a read error. The V call is TRBV10-3, the J call TRBJ1-1, with D unresolved. There are 11 residues in the CDR3. Germline assignment: CDR1 ENHRY and CDR2 SYGVKD. The V end was cut by 10 bases, the J end by 6 bases, with 12 bases between. CDR3 sequence (DNA): TGTGCCACCTCCTGTGAGGCTGAAGCTTTCTTT. Protein sequence: CATSCEAEAFF.

This clonotype was found a few times. The chain has TRBV20-1 and TRBJ2-1; D not resolved. V dropped 7 bases and J dropped 3 bases, with 16 bases sitting between them. The CDR3 runs to 14 residues. Per germline, CDR1 DFQATT and CDR2 SNEGSKA (reference sequence). Here the CDR3 DNA reads TGCAGTGGTTCCGAGGTGGGGTTCTACAATGAGCAGTTCTTC. It yields the protein CSGSEVGFYNEQFF.

The sample holds one count of this clonotype. At one end, the junction sequence differs from germline, possibly due to a read error. The gene calls are TRBV6-6 and TRBJ2-7; maybe TRBD1 (6 bases). CDR3 length: 17 residues. Germline loops: CDR1 MNHNY, CDR2 SVGAGI (reference sequence). The CDR3 coding sequence is TGTGCCAGCGGTTACTCGAACAGGGTGATCGGTAAGAACGAGCAGTACTTC. Translated: CASGYSNRVIGKNEQYF.

This sequence joins TRBV3-1 and TRBJ2-7; 11 bases match TRBD1. The CDR3 is made up of 17 amino acids. V lost 2 bases to trimming and J lost 0 bases; unmatched junction nucleotides: 6. Germline values: CDR1 LGHDT, CDR2 YNNKEL (reference sequence). CDR3 region: CASSQTGQGANSYEQYF. As DNA, the CDR3 is TGTGCCAGCAGCCAAACCGGACAGGGGGCCAACTCCTACGAGCAGTACTTC.

This clonotype appeared a few times. V is TRBV5-1 and J is TRBJ2-3; D may be TRBD1 (6 bases). This CDR3 comprises 15 residues. V was pared by 6 bases and J by 0 bases, with 14 bases between. Germline assignment: CDR1 SGHRS and CDR2 YFSETQ. The CDR3 spells CASKGDIGSTDTQYF. The CDR3 region has the DNA TGCGCCAGCAAAGGGGACATAGGGAGCACAGATACGCAGTATTTT.

J is TRBJ2-7 and V is TRBV5-1, with D possibly TRBD2 on 6 matching bases. V lost 2 bases, J lost 2 bases, and 26 bases lay in between. The CDR3 runs 19 residues. Germline CDR1 reads SGHRS; CDR2 reads YFSETQ. CDR3 nucleotide sequence: TGCGCCAGCAGCTTAAGTGGGTATTCTGGCGGGAATTCACCCTACGAGCAGTACTTC. The encoded protein is CASSLSGYSGGNSPYEQYF.

The genes are TRBV7-6 and TRBJ2-1; D is tentatively TRBD1 or TRBD2 (5 bases each). Trimming took 5 bases from V and 5 from J, leaving 13 bases between them. Looked up from germline, CDR1 is SGHVS and CDR2 is FNYEAQ. The CDR3 is 14 residues long. The CDR3 region has the DNA TGTGCCAGCAGCAGCAGGGACCCCCACAATGAGCAGTTCTTC. It is translated as CASSSRDPHNEQFF.